The entry below describes one TCR beta chain. The source of the sample is a study of beta chain features in type 1 diabetes. The study reverse transcribed the entire isolated RNA, so it sequenced expressed TCRB transcripts. Only in-frame clones appear in the TCRdb table, and some are missing; sequencing was by immunoSEQ multiplex PCR. The sample includes over 100,000 clones, roughly 40% of them seen just once. The V segment lost 5 bases and the J segment 2 bases; nucleotides outside the gene matches: 7. The CDR3 is 15 residues long. Per the germline V gene, CDR1 is SGHAT and CDR2 is FQDESV (reference sequence).

The source material was stem cell memory CD4+ T cells from blood. The chain employs TRBV11-1 and TRBJ2-7; 9 bases fit TRBD2. This TCR was sampled from a woman in her late teens or twenties in good health. CDR3 sequence reads: CASSRGLAGTYEQYF. DNA for the CDR3: TGTGCCAGCAGCCGTGGGCTAGCGGGGACCTACGAGCAGTACTTC.